The clone carrying this TCR beta chain was observed a few times. Allocation to cohorts depended on clinical history reported by the participants. Donors of Cohort 3 who recovered were those that had two negative PCRs, clearance, or symptom resolution. V was clipped by 10 bases and J by 2 bases; unmatched bases: 6. The germline V gene has CDR1 LNHDA and CDR2 SQIVND (reference sequence). The CDR3 has 15 amino acids. This sample is part of a study of blood T cell repertoires in COVID-19. Looking at the study overall: There were acute and convalescent COVID-19 samples, and they came from the United States, Italy and Spain. From T cells, B-cell-depleted T cells, or PBMCs came the material, which was cDNA or gDNA.

TCRdb's table, derived via immunoSEQ multiplex PCR, lists solely in-frame clones and lacks some. The sample carries under 200,000 clones, less than 90% recorded once. This chain uses TRBV19 with TRBJ1-3, with 12 bases that match TRBD1. The material sequenced was PBMCs or T cells enriched from blood (not recorded which). The TCR comes from a woman between 50 and 59 years old who had recovered from COVID-19. The CDR3 protein is CAIGTGGRPGNTIYF. The CDR3 nucleotides read TGTGCCATTGGGACAGGGGGCCGGCCTGGAAACACCATATATTTT.